The 24 T cell receptor beta chains listed next were all sequenced from one sample in a study of naive and memory T cell subsets. Amplification of ligated cDNA took four PCR rounds with SP2 and nested alpha and beta constant primers. TCRdb itself ran the 5' RACE reads through MiXCR, one entry per CDR3 protein. The data show 55,000 to 70,000 distinct CDR3 sequences, about 7.1% seen once. A UMI-containing oligonucleotide was joined by 3' ligation to the TCR cDNA template. All receptors come from a female donor in good health.

For this clonotype: This may be a read error, as it is one base from a much larger clone. The chain carries TRBV12-3 or TRBV12-4 and TRBJ2-6; possibly TRBD1 for D (6 bases). CDR3 length: 15 residues. The CDR3 protein is CVSSRGTIGANVLTF. The DNA of the CDR3 is TGTGTCAGCAGTCGTGGGACAATCGGGGCCAACGTCCTGACTTTC.

This clonotype was detected only a few times. This sequence joins TRBV7-8 and TRBJ2-7; TRBD1 or TRBD2 may be the D gene (5 bases each). From germline, CDR1 is SGHVS and CDR2 FQNEAQ. The CDR3 runs 14 residues. Trimming took 5 bases from V and 3 from J, leaving 14 bases between them. The CDR3 reads CASSLLFGGYEQYF. Written as DNA, the CDR3 is TGTGCCAGCAGCCTTTTATTTGGGGGCTACGAGCAGTACTTC.

The chain combines TRBV6-1 with TRBJ2-2, with 12 bases lining up with TRBD1. This CDR3 spans 16 amino acids. The trim removed 2 bases at V and 6 bases at J, leaving 4 bases unmatched. CDR1 and CDR2 (germline): MNHNS, SASEGT. CDR3 DNA: TGTGCCAGCAGTGAATCCGGGACAGGGGGCTCCGGGGAGCTGTTTTTT. Its translation is CASSESGTGGSGELFF.

This clonotype was recorded at least ten times. The chain joins TRBV29-1 to TRBJ2-3, with 8 bases identical to TRBD1. The CDR3 covers 13 residues. The V gene end was trimmed by 2 bases and the J gene end by 5 bases; junction bases not matched to a gene: 3. Germline assignment: CDR1 SQVTM and CDR2 ANQGSEA. CDR3 sequence reads: CSVEQGAVDTQYF. The CDR3, as DNA: TGCAGCGTTGAACAGGGGGCAGTAGATACGCAGTATTTT.

The sample holds many counts of this clonotype. Here the CDR3 reads CSSPGPLNTEAFF. CDR3 coding DNA: TGCAGCTCACCGGGACCGCTGAACACTGAAGCTTTCTTT. This chain uses TRBV29-1 with TRBJ1-1; a weak D match, TRBD1 (5 bases). CDR1 is SQVTM and CDR2 is ANQGSEA in the germline V gene. The germline V and J ends were trimmed by 8 bases and 0 bases, with 13 bases remaining between them. The CDR3 consists of 13 residues.

This clonotype was seen many times. The chain recombines TRBV6-6 with TRBJ1-1, with a possible D match to TRBD1 (5 bases). V was clipped by 10 bases and J by 11 bases, with 17 bases between them. CDR1 is MNHNY and CDR2 is SVGAGI in the germline V gene (reference sequence). The length of the CDR3 is 11 residues. The CDR3 DNA reads TGTGCCACCAAAGGGGCAGCCGGGGCTTTCTTT. Amino acid sequence: CATKGAAGAFF.

V is TRBV6-5 and J is TRBJ2-5; TRBD2 might be the D (6 bases). In germline, CDR1 is MNHEY, CDR2 SVGAGI. CDR3 length: 13 residues. The V end lost 5 bases, the J end lost 1 base, and 8 bases lay between the germline ends. CDR3 residues: CASSLTSQETQYF. DNA for the CDR3: TGTGCCAGCAGTCTGACTAGCCAAGAGACCCAGTACTTC.

This clonotype was counted only a few times. This rearrangement joins TRBV5-4 to TRBJ2-2; a weak D match, TRBD2 (5 bases). V lost 4 bases and J lost 5, with 9 bases in between. This CDR3 contains 13 residues. CDR1 is SGHNT and CDR2 is YYREEE in the germline V gene (reference sequence). CDR3 DNA sequence: TGTGCCAGCAGCGTGGAGGCGACCGGGGAGCTGTTTTTT. This encodes CASSVEATGELFF.

On this clonotype itself: One base away lies a much larger clone, so this may be a sequencing read error. The rearrangement links TRBV3-1 to TRBJ1-1; D unresolved. This CDR3 contains 11 residues. Germline V gene sequence: CDR1 LGHDT, CDR2 YNNKEL (reference sequence). The CDR3 DNA follows: TGTGACAGCAGCCTCAGGAGTGAAGCTTTCTTT. Its protein product is CDSSLRSEAFF.

The CDR3 DNA follows: TGTGCCAGCAGCCTCACACCCGGACAGGGAGACTATGGCTACACCTTC. This translates into CASSLTPGQGDYGYTF. The V call is TRBV9, the J call TRBJ1-2; 8 nucleotides match TRBD1. The V and J ends lost 4 bases and 3 bases, in that order; junction bases with no gene match: 11. Germline CDR1 reads SGDLS; CDR2 reads YYNGEE. The CDR3 runs to 16 residues.

This sequence joins TRBV19 and TRBJ2-2; possible D gene TRBD1, 6 bases. Trimming removed 5 bases at V and 7 bases at J, with 14 bases between. The CDR3 consists of 14 residues. CDR1 is LNHDA, CDR2 SQIVND, per germline (reference sequence). CDR3 nucleotide sequence: TGTGCCAGTAGTGCCCCAGGGGCCGGCGGGGAGCTGTTTTTT. This sequence encodes CASSAPGAGGELFF.

This clonotype was counted between two and nine times. This chain connects TRBV6-1 to TRBJ2-3; 11 bases are shared with TRBD1. This CDR3 comprises 17 residues. Germline V gene sequence: CDR1 MNHNS, CDR2 SASEGT. The V gene end was trimmed by 1 base and the J gene end by 2 bases; junction bases not matched to a gene: 5. CDR3 nucleotides: TGTGCCAGCAGTGAAGGGACAGGGGGCCCTTTCACAGATACGCAGTATTTT. Translation: CASSEGTGGPFTDTQYF.

This rearrangement joins TRBV20-1 to TRBJ2-4, with no clear D. V lost 6 bases to trimming and J lost 0 bases, with 15 bases between them. CDR3 length: 15 amino acids. In germline, CDR1 is DFQATT, CDR2 SNEGSKA (reference sequence). CDR3 nucleotide sequence: TGCAGTGCCCCTGTCTGGGGTATAGCCAAAAACATTCAGTACTTC. It yields the protein CSAPVWGIAKNIQYF.

This clonotype showed up many times. The CDR3 is CASNPYGNTIYF. As DNA, the CDR3 is TGTGCCAGCAACCCCTATGGAAACACCATATATTTT. The chain has TRBV12-3 or TRBV12-4 and TRBJ1-3; D uncertain. V was cut by 7 bases and J by 3 bases, with 7 bases left in between. CDR3 size: 12 residues.

This clonotype was recorded at least ten times. This rearrangement joins TRBV20-1 to TRBJ1-5, with 8 bases fitting TRBD1. J gave up 2 bases and V 6 bases, and 6 bases lay outside the gene matches. CDR1 is DFQATT and CDR2 is SNEGSKA in the germline V gene (reference sequence). The CDR3 has 14 amino acids. The CDR3: CSAGLGQGNQPQHF. The CDR3 bases are TGCAGTGCGGGGTTGGGACAGGGCAATCAGCCCCAGCATTTT.

The chain is built from TRBV6-5 and TRBJ1-2, with TRBD1 as a possible D gene (6 bases). The CDR3 totals 13 residues. Trimming cost V 5 bases and J 4 bases, with 11 bases left between them. Germline loops: CDR1 MNHEY, CDR2 SVGAGI. The CDR3 reads CASSHRDGYGYTF. The CDR3 DNA sequence: TGTGCCAGCAGTCACAGGGACGGCTATGGCTACACCTTC.

This clonotype was recorded at least ten times. This chain links TRBV7-2 with TRBJ2-7; 9 bases map to TRBD1. V was clipped by 1 base and J by 6 bases; unmatched bases: 13. Germline assignment: CDR1 SGHTA and CDR2 FQGNSA. The CDR3 contains 17 residues. The CDR3 region is CASSLVVLVGQGLEQYF. The DNA for the CDR3 is TGTGCCAGCAGCTTAGTTGTTTTGGTGGGACAGGGCCTCGAGCAGTACTTC.

V gene TRBV7-2 combines with J gene TRBJ2-5; 8 bases line up with TRBD2. The CDR3 extends over 12 amino acids. CDR1 SGHTA and CDR2 FQGNSA come from the germline V gene. The V segment lost 5 bases and the J segment 7 bases; nucleotides outside the gene matches: 3. CDR3 DNA: TGTGCCAGCAGCCTGGCGGGGGGGACCCAGTACTTC. Amino acid sequence: CASSLAGGTQYF.

In its sample, this clonotype was seen a few times. The V and J genes are TRBV7-2 and TRBJ2-1, with D possibly being TRBD1 or TRBD2 (6 bases each). V lost 5 bases and J lost 7, with 18 bases in between. The CDR3 totals 15 residues. Per germline, CDR1 SGHTA and CDR2 FQGNSA. The CDR3 loop reads CASSRMKGGRNEQFF. The CDR3 DNA reads TGTGCCAGCAGCCGGATGAAGGGGGGACGGAATGAGCAGTTCTTC.

This clonotype has at least ten counts. This chain links TRBV7-9 with TRBJ1-5; D gene unclear. This CDR3 spans 15 amino acids. The ends were cut back, 1 base at V and 3 bases at J, with 10 bases in the middle. CDR1 SEHNR and CDR2 FQNEAQ come from the germline V gene (reference sequence). CDR3 sequence (DNA): TGTGCCAGCAGCTTAGGGGAGGCTACCAATCAGCCCCAGCATTTT. It yields the protein CASSLGEATNQPQHF.

The rearrangement links TRBV19 to TRBJ2-3; D is ambiguous. The germline CDR1 and CDR2 sequences are LNHDA and SQIVND (reference sequence). V shed 5 bases and J shed 0 bases, with 9 bases lying between them. The CDR3 extends over 14 amino acids. The CDR3 spells CASSFLTSTDTQYF. CDR3 nucleotide sequence: TGTGCCAGTAGTTTCTTAACTAGCACAGATACGCAGTATTTT. Based on the CDR3 plus reference TRBV19 and TRBJ2-3, the full variable domain is DGGITQSPKYLFRKEGQNVTLSCEQNLNHDAMYWYRQDPGQGLRLIYYSQIVNDFQKGDIAEGYSVSREKKESFPLTVTSAQKNPTAFYLCASSFLTSTDTQYFGPGTRLTVL.

This clonotype was recorded many times. This chain links TRBV7-2 with TRBJ1-1; D unresolved. Per the germline V gene, CDR1 is SGHTA and CDR2 is FQGNSA. The CDR3 length is 12 residues. Trimming stripped 3 bases from V and 6 bases from J, with 8 bases between. The CDR3 DNA sequence: TGTGCCAGCAGCTTGCGGGCGTCTGAAGCTTTCTTT. Encoded protein: CASSLRASEAFF.

This clonotype is medium-sized (0.01 to 0.1%) within its sample. The chain combines TRBV6-5 with TRBJ2-5; TRBD2 might be the D (5 bases). V was cut by 6 bases and J by 3 bases, with 17 bases left in between. CDR3 length: 15 amino acids. Germline CDR1 and CDR2: MNHEY and SVGAGI. CDR3 residues: CASSSREGLKETQYF. Written as DNA, the CDR3 is TGTGCCAGCAGCTCCAGAGAGGGTTTGAAAGAGACCCAGTACTTC.

This clonotype has more than one count but fewer than ten. The chain recombines TRBV5-1 with TRBJ1-1; D is unresolved. Per germline, CDR1 SGHRS and CDR2 YFSETQ. The CDR3 consists of 14 residues. Deletions cut 0 bases from V and 1 base from J, with 7 bases between. CDR3 amino acids: CASSLEPSNTEAFF. CDR3 bases: TGCGCCAGCAGCTTGGAACCCTCGAACACTGAAGCTTTCTTT. Full variable domain (remainder filled in from reference TRBV5-1 and TRBJ1-1): KAGVTQTPRYLIKTRGQQVTLSCSPISGHRSVSWYQQTPGQGLQFLFEYFSETQRNKGNFPGRFSGRQFSNSRSEMNVSTLELGDSALYLCASSLEPSNTEAFFGQGTRLTVV.